These 5 T cell receptor beta chains were all obtained from the same sample, sequenced in a study of T cell responses to AZD1222 COVID-19 vaccine. The method was immunoSEQ multiplex PCR; TCRdb's version includes in-frame clones alone and lacks a portion of them. Here the sample spans some 58,000 clones, approximately 80% being singletons. This sample comprised peripheral blood, obtained 28 days after the second AZD1222 dose. The receptor source for this set is an adult who received the AZD1222 COVID-19 vaccine.

The table lists this clone with a few counts. The chain combines TRBV25-1 with TRBJ2-7, with a weak D call TRBD2 (6 bases). Germline V CDR1 and CDR2: MGHDK, SYGVNS. V gave up 2 bases and J gave up 2 bases, with 13 bases separating them. The CDR3 sequence is 15 residues long. CDR3 nucleotide sequence: TGTGCCAGCAGTGAAAACCCCGGGGGTACCTACGAGCAGTACGTC. Protein sequence: CASSENPGGTYEQYV.

This chain links TRBV25-1 with TRBJ2-1; D tentatively fits TRBD1 or TRBD2 (5 bases each). This CDR3 spans 14 amino acids. CDR1 and CDR2 (germline): MGHDK, SYGVNS. Trimming pared 6 bases from V and 8 bases from J, leaving 17 bases between. CDR3 DNA: TGTGCCAGCAGAGACCGGGACCCTGTTTATGAGCAGTTCTTC. Translation: CASRDRDPVYEQFF. Using reference TRBV25-1 and TRBJ2-1 for the parts outside the CDR3, the full variable domain is EADIYQTPRYLVIGTGKKITLECSQTMGHDKMYWYQQDPGMELHLIHYSYGVNSTEKGDLSSESTVSRIRTEHFPLTLESARPSHTSQYLCASRDRDPVYEQFFGPGTRLTVL.

This chain links TRBV2 with TRBJ2-5, with 7 bases that match TRBD1. The CDR3 runs 11 residues. With 11 bases clipped from V and 2 bases from J, the junction kept 2 bases outside the gene matches. The germline V gene encodes CDR1 SNHLY and CDR2 FYNNEI. CDR3 DNA sequence: TGTGCCTCGGGACAGCAAGAGACCCAGTACTTC. It translates to CASGQQETQYF.

V is TRBV29-1 and J is TRBJ2-3, with 8 bases fitting TRBD2. Germline CDR1 is SQVTM and CDR2 is ANQGSEA. Unmatched junction bases numbered 14, after V lost 6 bases and J lost 0 bases. The CDR3 totals 17 residues. In DNA, the CDR3 is TGCAGCGTCGCTCGATTCCGACTAGCGCATAGCACAGATACGCAGTATTTT. Translation gives CSVARFRLAHSTDTQYF.

The chain couples TRBV12-3 or TRBV12-4 to TRBJ2-4; the D gene is possibly TRBD1 (6 bases). CDR3 size: 13 residues. With 7 bases removed from V and 4 bases from J, the gap between germline ends came to 11 bases. As DNA, the CDR3 is TGTGCCAGCACCTTTGGACAGAAAAACATTCAGTACTTC. It yields the protein CASTFGQKNIQYF.